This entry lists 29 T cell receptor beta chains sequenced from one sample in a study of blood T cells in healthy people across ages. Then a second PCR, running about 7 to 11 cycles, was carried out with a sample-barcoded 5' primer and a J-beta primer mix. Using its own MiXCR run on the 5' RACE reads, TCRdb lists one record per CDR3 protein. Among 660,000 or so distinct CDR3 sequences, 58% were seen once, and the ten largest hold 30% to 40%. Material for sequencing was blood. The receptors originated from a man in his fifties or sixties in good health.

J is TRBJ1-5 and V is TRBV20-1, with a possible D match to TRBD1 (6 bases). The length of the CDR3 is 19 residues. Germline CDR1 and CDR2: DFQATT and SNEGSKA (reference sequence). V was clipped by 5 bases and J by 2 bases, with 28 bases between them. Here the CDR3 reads CSAAPPGHDLNLGNQPQHF. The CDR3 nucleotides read TGCAGTGCTGCACCTCCGGGACACGACCTTAATTTGGGCAATCAGCCCCAGCATTTT.

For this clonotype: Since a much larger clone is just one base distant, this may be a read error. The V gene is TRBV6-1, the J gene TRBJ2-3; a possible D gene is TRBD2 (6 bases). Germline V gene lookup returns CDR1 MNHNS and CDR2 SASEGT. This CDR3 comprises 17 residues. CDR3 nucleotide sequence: TGTACCAGCAGGCGACTTCCATCCGGGACTTCCACAGATACGCAGTATTTT. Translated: CTSRRLPSGTSTDTQYF.

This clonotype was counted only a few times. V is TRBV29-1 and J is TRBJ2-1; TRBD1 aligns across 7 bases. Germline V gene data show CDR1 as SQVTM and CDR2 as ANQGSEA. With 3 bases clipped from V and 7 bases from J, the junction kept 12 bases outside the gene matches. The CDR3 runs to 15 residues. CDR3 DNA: TGCAGCGTTGAGAGAGGCAGGGGGTTAGAGAATGAGCAGTTCTTC. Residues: CSVERGRGLENEQFF.

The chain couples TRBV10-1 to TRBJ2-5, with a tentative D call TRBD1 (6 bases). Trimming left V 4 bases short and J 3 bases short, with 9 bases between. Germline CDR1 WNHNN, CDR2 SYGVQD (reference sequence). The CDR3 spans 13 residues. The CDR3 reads CASSANREETQYF. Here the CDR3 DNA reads TGCGCCAGCAGTGCTAACAGGGAAGAGACCCAGTACTTC.

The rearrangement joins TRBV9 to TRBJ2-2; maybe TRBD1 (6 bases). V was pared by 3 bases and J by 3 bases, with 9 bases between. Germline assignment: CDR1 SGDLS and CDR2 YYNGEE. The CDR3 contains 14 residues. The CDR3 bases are TGTGCCAGCAGCGGAAGGACAGACACCGGGGAGCTGTTTTTT. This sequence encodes CASSGRTDTGELFF.

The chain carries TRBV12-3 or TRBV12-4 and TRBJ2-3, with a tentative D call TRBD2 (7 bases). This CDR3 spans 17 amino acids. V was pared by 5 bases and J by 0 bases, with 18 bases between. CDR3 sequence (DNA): TGTGCCAGCAGTCTCCGGGCGGGGGCCCGGAGCACAGATACGCAGTATTTT. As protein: CASSLRAGARSTDTQYF.

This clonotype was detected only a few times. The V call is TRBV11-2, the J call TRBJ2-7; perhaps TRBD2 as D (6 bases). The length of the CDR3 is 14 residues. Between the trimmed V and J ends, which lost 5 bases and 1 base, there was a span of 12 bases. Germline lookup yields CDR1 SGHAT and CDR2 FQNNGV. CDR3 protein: CASSQGLISYEQYF. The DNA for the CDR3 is TGTGCCAGCAGCCAGGGACTTATTTCCTACGAGCAGTACTTC.

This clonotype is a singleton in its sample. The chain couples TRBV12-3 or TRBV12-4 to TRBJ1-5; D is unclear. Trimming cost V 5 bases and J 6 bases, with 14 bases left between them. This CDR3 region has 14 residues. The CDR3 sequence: CASSPLMAAQPQHF. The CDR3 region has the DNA TGTGCCAGCAGTCCACTCATGGCCGCTCAGCCCCAGCATTTT.

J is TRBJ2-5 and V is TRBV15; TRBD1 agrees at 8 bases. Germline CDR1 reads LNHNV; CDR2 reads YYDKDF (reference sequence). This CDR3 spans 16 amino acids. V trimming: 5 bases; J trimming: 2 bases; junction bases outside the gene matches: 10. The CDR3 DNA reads TGTGCCACCAGCCAAAGCCTCAGGACAGGGCAAGAGACCCAGTACTTC. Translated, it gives CATSQSLRTGQETQYF.

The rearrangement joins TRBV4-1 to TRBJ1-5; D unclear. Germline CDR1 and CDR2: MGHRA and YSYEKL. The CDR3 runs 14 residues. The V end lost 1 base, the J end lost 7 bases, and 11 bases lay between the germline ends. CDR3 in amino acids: CASSQVRREQPQHF. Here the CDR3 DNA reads TGCGCCAGCAGCCAAGTTCGACGGGAGCAGCCCCAGCATTTT.

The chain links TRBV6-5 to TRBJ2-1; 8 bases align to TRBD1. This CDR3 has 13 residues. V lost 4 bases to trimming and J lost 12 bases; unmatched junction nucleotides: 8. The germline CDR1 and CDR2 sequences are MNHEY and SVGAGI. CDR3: CASSLTGQGGQFF. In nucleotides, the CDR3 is TGTGCCAGCAGTTTGACCGGACAGGGCGGGCAGTTCTTC.

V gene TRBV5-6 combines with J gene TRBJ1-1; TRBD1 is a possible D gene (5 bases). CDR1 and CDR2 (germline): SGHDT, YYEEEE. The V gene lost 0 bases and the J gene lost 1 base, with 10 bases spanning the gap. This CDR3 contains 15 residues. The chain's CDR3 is CASSLAGQWNTEAFF. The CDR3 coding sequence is TGTGCCAGCAGCTTGGCTGGACAATGGAACACTGAAGCTTTCTTT. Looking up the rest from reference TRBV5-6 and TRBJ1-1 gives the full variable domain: DAGVTQSPTHLIKTRGQQVTLRCSPKSGHDTVSWYQQALGQGPQFIFQYYEEEERQRGNFPDRFSGHQFPNYSSELNVNALLLGDSALYLCASSLAGQWNTEAFFGQGTRLTVV.

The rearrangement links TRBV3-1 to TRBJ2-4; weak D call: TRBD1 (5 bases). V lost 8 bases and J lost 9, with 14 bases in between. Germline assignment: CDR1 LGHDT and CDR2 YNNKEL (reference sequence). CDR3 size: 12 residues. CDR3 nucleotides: TGTGCCAGCGCCTCCGGTGGGGCCATTCAGTACTTC. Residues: CASASGGAIQYF.

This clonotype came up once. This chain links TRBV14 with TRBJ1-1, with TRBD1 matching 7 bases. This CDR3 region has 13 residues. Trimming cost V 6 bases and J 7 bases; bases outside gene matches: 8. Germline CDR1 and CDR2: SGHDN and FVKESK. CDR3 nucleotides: TGTGCCAGCAGTCCGCAGGGGGAAGGTGAAGCTTTCTTT. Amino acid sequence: CASSPQGEGEAFF.

CDR3 amino acids: CATSMAGTVDSPLHF. The CDR3 DNA reads as TGTGCCACCAGCATGGCAGGGACCGTTGATTCACCCCTCCACTTT. The V gene is TRBV2, the J gene TRBJ1-6; a weak D match, TRBD1 (5 bases). This CDR3 region has 15 residues. In germline, CDR1 is SNHLY, CDR2 FYNNEI. Between the trimmed V and J ends, which lost 10 bases and 8 bases, there was a span of 21 bases.

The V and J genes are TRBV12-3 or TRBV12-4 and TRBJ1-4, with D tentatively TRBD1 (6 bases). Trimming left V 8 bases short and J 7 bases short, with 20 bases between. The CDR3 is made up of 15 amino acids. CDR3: CASRAVGGGGEKLFF. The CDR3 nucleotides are TGTGCCAGCCGTGCTGTTGGGGGCGGGGGTGAAAAACTGTTTTTT.

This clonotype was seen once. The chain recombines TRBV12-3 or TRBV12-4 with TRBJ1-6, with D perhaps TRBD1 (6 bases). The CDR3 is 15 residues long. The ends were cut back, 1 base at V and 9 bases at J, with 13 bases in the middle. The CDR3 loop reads CASSLVQGFGSPLHF. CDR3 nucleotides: TGTGCCAGCAGTTTAGTCCAGGGGTTTGGTTCACCCCTCCACTTT.

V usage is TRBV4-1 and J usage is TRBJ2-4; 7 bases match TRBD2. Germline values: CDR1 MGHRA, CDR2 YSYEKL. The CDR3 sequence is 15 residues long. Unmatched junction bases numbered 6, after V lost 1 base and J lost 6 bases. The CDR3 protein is CASSQAGGTRNIQYF. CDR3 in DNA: TGCGCCAGCAGCCAAGCGGGGGGAACCCGAAACATTCAGTACTTC.

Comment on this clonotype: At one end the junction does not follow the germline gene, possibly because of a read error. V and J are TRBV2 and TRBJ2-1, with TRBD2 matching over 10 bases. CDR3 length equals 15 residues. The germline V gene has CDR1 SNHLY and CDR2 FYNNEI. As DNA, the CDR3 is TGTGCCAGCAGTGAGGCTAGCGGGGGCCTCAATGCGCAGTTCTTC. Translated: CASSEASGGLNAQFF.

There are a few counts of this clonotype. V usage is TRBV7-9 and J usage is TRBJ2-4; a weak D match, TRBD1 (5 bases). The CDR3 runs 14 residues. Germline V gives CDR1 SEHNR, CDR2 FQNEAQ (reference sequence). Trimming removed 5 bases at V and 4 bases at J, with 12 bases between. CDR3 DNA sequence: TGTGCCAGCAGCCCTGACAGAACAAAAAACATTCAGTACTTC. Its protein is CASSPDRTKNIQYF.

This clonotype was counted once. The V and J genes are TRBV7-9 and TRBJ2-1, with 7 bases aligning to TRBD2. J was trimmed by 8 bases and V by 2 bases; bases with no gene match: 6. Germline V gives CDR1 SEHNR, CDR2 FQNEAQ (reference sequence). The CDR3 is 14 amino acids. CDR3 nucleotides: TGTGCCAGCAGCTTAAAACTAGCGACGTATGAGCAGTTCTTC. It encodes CASSLKLATYEQFF.

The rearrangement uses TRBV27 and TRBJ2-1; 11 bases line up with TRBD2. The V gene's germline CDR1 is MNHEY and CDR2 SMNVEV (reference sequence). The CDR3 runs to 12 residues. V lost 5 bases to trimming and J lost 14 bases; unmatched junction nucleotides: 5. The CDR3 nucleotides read TGTGCCAGCAGTCCTCTTAGCGGGGGGGAGTTCTTC. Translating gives CASSPLSGGEFF.

The CDR3 loop is CASSLGKAGDYGYTF. Here the CDR3 DNA reads TGCGCCAGCAGCTTGGGAAAAGCCGGGGACTATGGCTACACCTTC. The chain combines TRBV5-1 with TRBJ1-2; D ambiguous. The germline V gene encodes CDR1 SGHRS and CDR2 YFSETQ. Trimming shortened V by 0 bases and J by 3 bases, and 12 bases separated the two germline ends. The CDR3 totals 15 residues.

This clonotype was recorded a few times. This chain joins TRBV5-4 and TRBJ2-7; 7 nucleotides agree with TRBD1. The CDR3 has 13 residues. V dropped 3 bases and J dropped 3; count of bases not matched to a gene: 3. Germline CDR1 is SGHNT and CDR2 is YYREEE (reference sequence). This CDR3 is CASSSNRGYEQYF. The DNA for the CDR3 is TGTGCCAGCAGCTCGAACAGGGGCTACGAGCAGTACTTC.

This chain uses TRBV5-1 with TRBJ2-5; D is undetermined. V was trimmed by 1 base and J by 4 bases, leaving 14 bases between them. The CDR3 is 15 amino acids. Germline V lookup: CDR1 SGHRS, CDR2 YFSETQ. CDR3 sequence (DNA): TGCGCCAGCAGCTTGAGTGTGATTGCCCTAGAGACCCAGTACTTC. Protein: CASSLSVIALETQYF.

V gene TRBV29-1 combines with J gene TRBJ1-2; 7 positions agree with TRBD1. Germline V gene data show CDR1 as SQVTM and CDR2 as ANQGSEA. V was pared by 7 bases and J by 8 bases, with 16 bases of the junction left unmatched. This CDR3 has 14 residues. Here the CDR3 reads CSALQGGGLEGYTF. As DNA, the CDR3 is TGCAGCGCCCTCCAAGGGGGCGGTTTAGAAGGCTACACCTTC.

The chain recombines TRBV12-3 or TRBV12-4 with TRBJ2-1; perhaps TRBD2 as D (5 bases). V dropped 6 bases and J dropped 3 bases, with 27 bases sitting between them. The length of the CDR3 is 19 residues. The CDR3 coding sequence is TGTGCCAGCAGCCTAGTGAGCCTCGCAGGCAGAGGGTTCTACAATGAGCAGTTCTTC. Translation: CASSLVSLAGRGFYNEQFF.

The CDR3 loop is CASSQSEGNQPQHF. CDR3 sequence (DNA): TGTGCCAGCAGCCAATCTGAAGGCAATCAGCCCCAGCATTTT. V usage is TRBV12-3 or TRBV12-4 and J usage is TRBJ1-5; D ambiguous. V was cut by 6 bases and J by 2 bases, with 11 bases left in between. This CDR3 is built from 14 residues.

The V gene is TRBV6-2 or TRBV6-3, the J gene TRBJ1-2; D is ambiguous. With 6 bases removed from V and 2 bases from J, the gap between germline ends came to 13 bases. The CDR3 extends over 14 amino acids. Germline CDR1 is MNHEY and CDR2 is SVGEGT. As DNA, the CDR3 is TGTGCCAGCAGACCGCCCGGGTCCAACTATGGCTACACCTTC. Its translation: CASRPPGSNYGYTF.